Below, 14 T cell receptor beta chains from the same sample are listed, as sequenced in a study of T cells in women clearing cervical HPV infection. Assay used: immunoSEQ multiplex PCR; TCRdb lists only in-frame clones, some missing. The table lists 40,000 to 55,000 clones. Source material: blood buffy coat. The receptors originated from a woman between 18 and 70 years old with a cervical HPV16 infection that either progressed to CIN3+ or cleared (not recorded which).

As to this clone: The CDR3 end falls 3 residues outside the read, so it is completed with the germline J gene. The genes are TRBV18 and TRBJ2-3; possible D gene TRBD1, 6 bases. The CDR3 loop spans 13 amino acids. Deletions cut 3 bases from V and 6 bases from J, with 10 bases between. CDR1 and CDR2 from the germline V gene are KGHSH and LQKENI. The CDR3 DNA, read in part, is TGTGCCAGCTCACCCCGAGACAGGGATACG. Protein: CASSPRDRDT. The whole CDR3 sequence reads CASSPRDRDTQYF.

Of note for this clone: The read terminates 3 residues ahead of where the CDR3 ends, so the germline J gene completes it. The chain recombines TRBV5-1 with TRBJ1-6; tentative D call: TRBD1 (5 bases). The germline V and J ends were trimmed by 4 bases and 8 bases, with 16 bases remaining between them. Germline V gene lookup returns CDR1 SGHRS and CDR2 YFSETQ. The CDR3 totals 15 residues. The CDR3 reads CASSGGGGADSPLHF. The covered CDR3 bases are TGCGCCAGCAGCGGCGGGGGAGGGGCGGATTCACCC.

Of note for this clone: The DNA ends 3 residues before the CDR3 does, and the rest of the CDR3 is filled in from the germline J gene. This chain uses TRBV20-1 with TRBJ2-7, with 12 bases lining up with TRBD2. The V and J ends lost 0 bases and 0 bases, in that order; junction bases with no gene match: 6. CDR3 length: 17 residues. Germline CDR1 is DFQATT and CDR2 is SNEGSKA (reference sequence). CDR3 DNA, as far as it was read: TGCAGTGCTAGAGATTCTCTAGCGGGAGGGAACTCCTACGAG. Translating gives CSARDSLAGGNSYE. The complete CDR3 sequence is CSARDSLAGGNSYEQYF.

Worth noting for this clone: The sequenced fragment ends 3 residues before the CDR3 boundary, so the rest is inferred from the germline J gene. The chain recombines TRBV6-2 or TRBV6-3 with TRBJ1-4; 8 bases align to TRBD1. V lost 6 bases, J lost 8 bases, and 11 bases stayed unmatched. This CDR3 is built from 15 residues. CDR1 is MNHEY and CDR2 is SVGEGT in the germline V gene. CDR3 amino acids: CASSPGTGGSEKLFF. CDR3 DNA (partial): TGTGCCAGCAGCCCCGGGACAGGAGGGAGCGAAAAA.

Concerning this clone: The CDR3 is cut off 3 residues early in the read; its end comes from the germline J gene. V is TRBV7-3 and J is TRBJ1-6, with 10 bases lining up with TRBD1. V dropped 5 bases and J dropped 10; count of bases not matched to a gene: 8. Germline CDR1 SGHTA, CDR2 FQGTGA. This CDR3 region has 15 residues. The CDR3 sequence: CASSTTGGGTSPLHF. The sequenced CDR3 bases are TGTGCCAGCAGCACGACAGGGGGCGGGACCTCACCC.

The DNA read from the CDR3 is TGTGCCAGCTCACCGGGCCGGACAGGGACCGGGGAG. It translates to CASSPGRTGTGE. The full CDR3 is CASSPGRTGTGELFF. The J gene is TRBJ2-2, the V gene TRBV18; TRBD1 aligns across 8 bases. Read sequence stops 3 residues before the CDR3 end, and the germline J gene provides the missing end. The ends lost 3 bases at V and 5 bases at J; junction bases unmatched: 5. The CDR3 spans 15 residues. The germline CDR1 and CDR2 sequences are KGHSH and LQKENI.

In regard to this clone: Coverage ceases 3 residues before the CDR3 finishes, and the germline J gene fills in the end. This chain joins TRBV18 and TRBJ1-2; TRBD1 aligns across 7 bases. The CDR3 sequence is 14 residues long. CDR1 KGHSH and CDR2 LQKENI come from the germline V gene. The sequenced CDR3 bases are TGTGCCAGCTCACCAAAGGGACAGACCTACGAC. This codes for CASSPKGQTYD. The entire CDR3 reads CASSPKGQTYDYTF.

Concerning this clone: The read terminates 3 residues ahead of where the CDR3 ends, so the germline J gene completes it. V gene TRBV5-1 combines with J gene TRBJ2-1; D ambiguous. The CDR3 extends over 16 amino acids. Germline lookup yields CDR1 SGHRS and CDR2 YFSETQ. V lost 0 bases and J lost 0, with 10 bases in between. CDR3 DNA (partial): TGCGCCAGCAGCTTGGGTCCGGTAAGCTCCTACAATGAG. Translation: CASSLGPVSSYNE. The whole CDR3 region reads CASSLGPVSSYNEQFF.

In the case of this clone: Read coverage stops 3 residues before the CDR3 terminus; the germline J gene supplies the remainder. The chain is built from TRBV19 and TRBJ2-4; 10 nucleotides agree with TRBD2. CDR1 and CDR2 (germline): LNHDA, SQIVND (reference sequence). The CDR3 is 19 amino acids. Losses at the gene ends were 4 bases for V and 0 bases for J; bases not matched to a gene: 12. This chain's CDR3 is CASSTPPSGGTLAKNIQYF. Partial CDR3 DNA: TGTGCCAGTAGTACCCCCCCTAGCGGGGGTACTCTAGCCAAAAACATT.

The CDR3 sequence: CASSLVAGHSYNEQFF. The part of the CDR3 DNA that was read is TGTGCCAGCAGCTTAGTGGCTGGACACTCCTACAATGAG. The chain recombines TRBV7-8 with TRBJ2-1; a possible D gene is TRBD1 (5 bases). The sequenced fragment ends 3 residues before the CDR3 boundary, so the rest is inferred from the germline J gene. Between the trimmed V and J ends, which lost 1 base and 0 bases, there was a span of 10 bases. Germline loops: CDR1 SGHVS, CDR2 FQNEAQ. The CDR3 has 16 amino acids.

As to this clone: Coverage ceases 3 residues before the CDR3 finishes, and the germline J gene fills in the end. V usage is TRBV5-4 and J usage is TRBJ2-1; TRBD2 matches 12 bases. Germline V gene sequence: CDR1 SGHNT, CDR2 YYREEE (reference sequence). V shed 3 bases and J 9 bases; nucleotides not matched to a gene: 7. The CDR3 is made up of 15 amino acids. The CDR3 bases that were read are TGTGCCAGCAGCTCTTCTAGCGGGAGGGCCAGTGAG. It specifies CASSSSSGRASE. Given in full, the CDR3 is CASSSSSGRASEQFF.

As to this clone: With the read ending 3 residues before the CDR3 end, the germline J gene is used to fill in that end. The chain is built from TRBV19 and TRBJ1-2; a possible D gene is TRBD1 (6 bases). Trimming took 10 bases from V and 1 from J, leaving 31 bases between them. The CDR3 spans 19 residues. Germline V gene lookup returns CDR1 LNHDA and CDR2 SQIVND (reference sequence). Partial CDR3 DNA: TGTGCCACCCCTACCCTTCCCGGGGACGTCGGAGGGGGTAACTATGGC. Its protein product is CATPTLPGDVGGGNYG. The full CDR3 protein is CATPTLPGDVGGGNYGYTF.

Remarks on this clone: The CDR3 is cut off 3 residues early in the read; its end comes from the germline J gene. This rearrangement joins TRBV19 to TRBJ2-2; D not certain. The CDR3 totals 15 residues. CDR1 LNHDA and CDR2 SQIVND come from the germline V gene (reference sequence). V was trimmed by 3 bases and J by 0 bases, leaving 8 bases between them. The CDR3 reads CASSILAANTGELFF. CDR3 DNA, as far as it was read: TGTGCCAGTAGTATTTTGGCGGCGAACACCGGGGAG.

The CDR3 bases that were read are TGTGCCAGTAGCCGAACCGGGACAGGGGTTTCAGCGGGAGACTCCTACAATGAG. It codes for CASSRTGTGVSAGDSYNE. The CDR3 reads in full as CASSRTGTGVSAGDSYNEQFF. The V call is TRBV19, the J call TRBJ2-1, with 10 nucleotides matching TRBD1. The sequenced fragment ends 3 residues before the CDR3 boundary, so the rest is inferred from the germline J gene. CDR1 LNHDA and CDR2 SQIVND come from the germline V gene (reference sequence). The J segment lost 0 bases and the V segment lost 6 bases, leaving 20 bases of the junction unmatched. This CDR3 is built from 21 residues.